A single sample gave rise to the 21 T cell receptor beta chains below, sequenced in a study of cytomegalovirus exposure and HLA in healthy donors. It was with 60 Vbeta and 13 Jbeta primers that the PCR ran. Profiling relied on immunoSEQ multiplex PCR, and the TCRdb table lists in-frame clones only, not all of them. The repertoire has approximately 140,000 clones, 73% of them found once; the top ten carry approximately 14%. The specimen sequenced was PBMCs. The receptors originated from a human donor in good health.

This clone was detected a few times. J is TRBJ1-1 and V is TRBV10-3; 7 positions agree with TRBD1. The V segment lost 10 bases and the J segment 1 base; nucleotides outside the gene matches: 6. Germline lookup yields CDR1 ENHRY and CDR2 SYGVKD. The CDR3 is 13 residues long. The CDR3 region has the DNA TGTGCCACCTACAGGGGTGGGAACACTGAAGCTTTCTTT. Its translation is CATYRGGNTEAFF.

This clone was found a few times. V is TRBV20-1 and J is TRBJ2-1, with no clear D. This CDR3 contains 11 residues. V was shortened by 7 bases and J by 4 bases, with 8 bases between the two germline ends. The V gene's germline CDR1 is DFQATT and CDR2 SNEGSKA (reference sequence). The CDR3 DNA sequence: TGCAGTGTCAGCGAATACAATGAGCAGTTCTTC. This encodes CSVSEYNEQFF.

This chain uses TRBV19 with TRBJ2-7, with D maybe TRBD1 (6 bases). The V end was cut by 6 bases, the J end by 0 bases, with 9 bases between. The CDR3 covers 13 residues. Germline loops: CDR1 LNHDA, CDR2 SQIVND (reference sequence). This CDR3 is CASSWTVSYEQYF. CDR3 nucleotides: TGTGCCAGTAGCTGGACAGTCTCCTACGAGCAGTACTTC.

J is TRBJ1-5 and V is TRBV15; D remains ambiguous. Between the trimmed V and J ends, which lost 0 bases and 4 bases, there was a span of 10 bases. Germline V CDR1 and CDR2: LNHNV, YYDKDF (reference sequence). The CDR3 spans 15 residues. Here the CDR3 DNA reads TGTGCCACCAGCAGAGATCCGGAGGGAAATCAGCCCCAGCATTTT. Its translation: CATSRDPEGNQPQHF.

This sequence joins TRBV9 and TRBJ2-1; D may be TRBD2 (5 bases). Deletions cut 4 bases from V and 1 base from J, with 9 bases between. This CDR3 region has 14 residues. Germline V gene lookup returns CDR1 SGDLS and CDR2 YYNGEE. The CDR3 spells CASSPGDSYNEQFF. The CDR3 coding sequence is TGTGCCAGCAGCCCCGGGGATTCCTACAATGAGCAGTTCTTC.

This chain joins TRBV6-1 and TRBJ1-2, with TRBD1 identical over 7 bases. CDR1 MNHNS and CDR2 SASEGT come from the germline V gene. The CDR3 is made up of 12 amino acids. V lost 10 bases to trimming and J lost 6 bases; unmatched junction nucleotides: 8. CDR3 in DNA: TGTGCCACCCTCACAGGGGTTCATGGCTACACCTTC. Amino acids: CATLTGVHGYTF.

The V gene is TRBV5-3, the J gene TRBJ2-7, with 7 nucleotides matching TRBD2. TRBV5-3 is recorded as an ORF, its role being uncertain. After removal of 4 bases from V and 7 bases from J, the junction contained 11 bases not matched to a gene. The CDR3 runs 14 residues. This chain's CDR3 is CARSTPGTKREQYF. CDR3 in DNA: TGTGCCAGAAGCACACCCGGGACTAAGAGGGAGCAGTACTTC.

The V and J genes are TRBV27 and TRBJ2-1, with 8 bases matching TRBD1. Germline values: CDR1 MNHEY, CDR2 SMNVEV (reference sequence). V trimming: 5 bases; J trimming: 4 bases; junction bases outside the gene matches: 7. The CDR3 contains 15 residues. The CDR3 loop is CASSPEGTGYNEQFF. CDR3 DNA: TGTGCCAGCAGTCCGGAGGGGACAGGTTACAATGAGCAGTTCTTC.

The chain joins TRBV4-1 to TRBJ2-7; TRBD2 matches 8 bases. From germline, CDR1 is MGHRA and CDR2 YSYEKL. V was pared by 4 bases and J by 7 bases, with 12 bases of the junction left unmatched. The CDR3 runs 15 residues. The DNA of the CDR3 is TGCGCCAGCAGCCCCCATAGCGGGAACCCTGGGGAGCAGTACTTC. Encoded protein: CASSPHSGNPGEQYF.

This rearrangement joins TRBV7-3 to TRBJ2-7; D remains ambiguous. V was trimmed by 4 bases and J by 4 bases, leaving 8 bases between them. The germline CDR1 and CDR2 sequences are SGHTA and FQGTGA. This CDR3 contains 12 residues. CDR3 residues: CASSSLPYEQYF. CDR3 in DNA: TGTGCCAGCAGCTCCCTCCCGTACGAGCAGTACTTC.

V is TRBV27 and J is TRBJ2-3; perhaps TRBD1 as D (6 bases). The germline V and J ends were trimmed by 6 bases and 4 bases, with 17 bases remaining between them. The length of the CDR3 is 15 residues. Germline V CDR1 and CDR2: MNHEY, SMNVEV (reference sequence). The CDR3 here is CASSQIRQVPDTQYF. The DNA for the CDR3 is TGTGCCAGCAGCCAAATTAGACAGGTCCCAGATACGCAGTATTTT.

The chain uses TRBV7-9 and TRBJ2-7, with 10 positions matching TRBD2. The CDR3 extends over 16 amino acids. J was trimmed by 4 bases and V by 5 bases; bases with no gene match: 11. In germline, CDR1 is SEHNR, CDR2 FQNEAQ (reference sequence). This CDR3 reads CASSNLGLAGEYEQYF. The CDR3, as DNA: TGTGCCAGCAGCAATTTGGGGCTAGCGGGAGAGTACGAGCAGTACTTC.

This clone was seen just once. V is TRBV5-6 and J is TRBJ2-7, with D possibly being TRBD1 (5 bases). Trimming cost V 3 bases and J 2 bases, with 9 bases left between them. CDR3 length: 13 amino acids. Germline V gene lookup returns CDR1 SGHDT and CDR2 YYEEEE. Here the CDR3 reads CASSSQDTYEQYF. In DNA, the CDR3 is TGTGCCAGCAGCTCACAGGATACCTACGAGCAGTACTTC.

The CDR3 coding sequence is TGTGCCAGCAGTTATCGACAGGGTTATCAGCCCCAGCATTTT. It encodes CASSYRQGYQPQHF. The rearrangement uses TRBV6-6 and TRBJ1-5; 7 positions match TRBD1. V was pared by 3 bases and J by 5 bases, with 4 bases of the junction left unmatched. The germline CDR1 and CDR2 sequences are MNHNY and SVGAGI (reference sequence). The CDR3 is made up of 14 amino acids.

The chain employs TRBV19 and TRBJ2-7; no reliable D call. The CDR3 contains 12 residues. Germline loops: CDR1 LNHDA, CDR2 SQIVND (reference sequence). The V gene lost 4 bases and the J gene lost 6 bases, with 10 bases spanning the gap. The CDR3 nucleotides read TGTGCCAGTAGTACCCCTCTCGGCGAGCAGTACTTC. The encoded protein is CASSTPLGEQYF.

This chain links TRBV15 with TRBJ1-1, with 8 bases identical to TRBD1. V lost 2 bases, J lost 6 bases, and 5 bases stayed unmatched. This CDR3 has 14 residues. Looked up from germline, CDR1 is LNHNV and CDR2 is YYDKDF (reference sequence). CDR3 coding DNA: TGTGCCACCAGCAGAAAAGGGACAGGTGCTGAAGCTTTCTTT. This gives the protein CATSRKGTGAEAFF.

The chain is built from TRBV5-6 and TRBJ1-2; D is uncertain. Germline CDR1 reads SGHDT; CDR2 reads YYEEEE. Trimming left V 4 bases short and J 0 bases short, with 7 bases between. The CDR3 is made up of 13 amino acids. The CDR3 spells CASSPPSNYGYTF. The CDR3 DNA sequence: TGTGCCAGCAGCCCCCCGTCTAACTATGGCTACACCTTC.

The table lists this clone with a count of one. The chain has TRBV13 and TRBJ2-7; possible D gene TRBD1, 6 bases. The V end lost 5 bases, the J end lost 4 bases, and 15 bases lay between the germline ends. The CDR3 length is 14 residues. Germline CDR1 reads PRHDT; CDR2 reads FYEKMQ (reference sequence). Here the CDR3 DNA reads TGTGCCAGCAGCCCCCGGGACATATCTTACGAGCAGTACTTC. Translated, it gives CASSPRDISYEQYF.

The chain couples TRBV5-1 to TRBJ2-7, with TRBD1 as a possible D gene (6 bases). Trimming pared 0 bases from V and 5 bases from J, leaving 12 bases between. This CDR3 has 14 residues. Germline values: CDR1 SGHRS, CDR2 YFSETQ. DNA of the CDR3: TGCGCCAGCAGCTTGGCCGGACAGTTGGACGAGCAGTACTTC. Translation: CASSLAGQLDEQYF.

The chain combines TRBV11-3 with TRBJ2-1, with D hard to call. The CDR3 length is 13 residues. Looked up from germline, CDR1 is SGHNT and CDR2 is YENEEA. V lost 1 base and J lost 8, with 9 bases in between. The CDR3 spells CASSLVSVDEQFF. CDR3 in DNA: TGTGCCAGCAGCTTAGTGTCTGTCGATGAGCAGTTCTTC.

This CDR3 is CASSLGGLASNEQFF. CDR3 sequence (DNA): TGTGCCAGCAGTTTAGGGGGACTAGCAAGTAATGAGCAGTTCTTC. The V gene is TRBV27, the J gene TRBJ2-1; 9 positions agree with TRBD2. The trim removed 2 bases at V and 7 bases at J, leaving 6 bases unmatched. The CDR3 is made up of 15 amino acids. In germline, CDR1 is MNHEY, CDR2 SMNVEV (reference sequence).